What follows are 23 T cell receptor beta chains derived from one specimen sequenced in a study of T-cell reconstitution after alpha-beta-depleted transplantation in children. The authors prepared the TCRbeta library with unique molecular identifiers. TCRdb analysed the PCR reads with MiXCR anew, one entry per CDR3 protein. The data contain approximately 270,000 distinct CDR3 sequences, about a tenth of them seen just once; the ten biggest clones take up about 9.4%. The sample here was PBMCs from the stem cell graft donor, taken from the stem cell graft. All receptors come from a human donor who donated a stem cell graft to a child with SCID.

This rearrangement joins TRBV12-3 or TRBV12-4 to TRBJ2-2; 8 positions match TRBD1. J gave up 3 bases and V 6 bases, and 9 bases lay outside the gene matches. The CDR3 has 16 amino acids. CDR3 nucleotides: TGTGCCAGCAGGCCCCGCGAGACAGGGGACACCGGGGAGCTGTTTTTT. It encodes CASRPRETGDTGELFF.

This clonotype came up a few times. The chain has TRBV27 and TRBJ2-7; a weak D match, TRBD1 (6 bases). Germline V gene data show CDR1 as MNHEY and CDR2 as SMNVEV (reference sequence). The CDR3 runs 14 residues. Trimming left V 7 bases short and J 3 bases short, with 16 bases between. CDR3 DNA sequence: TGTGCCAGCACCCCGACAGGAGGCATCTACGAGCAGTACTTC. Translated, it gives CASTPTGGIYEQYF.

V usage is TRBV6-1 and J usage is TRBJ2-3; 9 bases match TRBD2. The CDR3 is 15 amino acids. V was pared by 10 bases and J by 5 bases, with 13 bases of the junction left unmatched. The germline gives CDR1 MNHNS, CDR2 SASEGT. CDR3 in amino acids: CANRLSGGFQDTQYF. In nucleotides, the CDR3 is TGTGCCAACAGGCTTAGCGGGGGTTTCCAAGATACGCAGTATTTT.

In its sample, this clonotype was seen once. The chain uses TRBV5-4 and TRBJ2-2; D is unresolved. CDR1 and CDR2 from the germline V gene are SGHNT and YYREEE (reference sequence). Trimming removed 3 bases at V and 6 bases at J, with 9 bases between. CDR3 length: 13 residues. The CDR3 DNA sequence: TGTGCCAGCAGCTCTGAATTTTCCGGGGAGCTGTTTTTT. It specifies CASSSEFSGELFF.

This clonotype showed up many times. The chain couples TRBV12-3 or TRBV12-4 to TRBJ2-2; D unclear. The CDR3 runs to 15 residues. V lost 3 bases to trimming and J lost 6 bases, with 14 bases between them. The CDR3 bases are TGTGCCAGCAGTTTTGGGGTGAGACAATCCGGGGAGCTGTTTTTT. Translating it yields CASSFGVRQSGELFF.

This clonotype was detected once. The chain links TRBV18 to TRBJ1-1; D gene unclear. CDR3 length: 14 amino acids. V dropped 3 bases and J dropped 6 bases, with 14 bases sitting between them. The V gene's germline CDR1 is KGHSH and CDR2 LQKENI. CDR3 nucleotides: TGTGCCAGCTCACCGGCATCTGATAGTGCTGAAGCTTTCTTT. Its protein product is CASSPASDSAEAFF.

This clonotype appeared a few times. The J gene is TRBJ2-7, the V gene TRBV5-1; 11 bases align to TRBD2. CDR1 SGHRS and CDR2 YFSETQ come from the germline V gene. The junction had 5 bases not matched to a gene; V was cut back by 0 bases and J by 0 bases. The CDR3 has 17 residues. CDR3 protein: CASSLGRTSGSSYEQYF. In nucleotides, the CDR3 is TGCGCCAGCAGCTTGGGGAGAACTAGCGGGAGCTCCTACGAGCAGTACTTC.

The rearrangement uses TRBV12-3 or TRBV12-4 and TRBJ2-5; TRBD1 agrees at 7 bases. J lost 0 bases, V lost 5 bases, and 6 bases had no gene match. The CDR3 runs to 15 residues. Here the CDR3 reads CASSPGGQDQETQYF. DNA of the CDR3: TGTGCCAGCAGTCCCGGCGGACAGGACCAAGAGACCCAGTACTTC.

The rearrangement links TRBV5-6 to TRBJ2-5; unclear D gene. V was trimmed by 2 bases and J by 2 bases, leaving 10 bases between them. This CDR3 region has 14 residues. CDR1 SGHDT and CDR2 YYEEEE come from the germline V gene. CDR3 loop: CASSFWAKQETQYF. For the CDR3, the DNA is TGTGCCAGCAGCTTTTGGGCCAAACAAGAGACCCAGTACTTC.

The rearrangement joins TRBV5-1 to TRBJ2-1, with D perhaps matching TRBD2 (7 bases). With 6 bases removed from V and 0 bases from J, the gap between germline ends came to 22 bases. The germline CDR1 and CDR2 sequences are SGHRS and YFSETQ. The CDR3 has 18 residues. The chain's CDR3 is CASTITGRASSSYNEQFF. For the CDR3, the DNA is TGCGCCAGCACCATCACAGGGAGGGCTTCCAGCTCCTACAATGAGCAGTTCTTC.

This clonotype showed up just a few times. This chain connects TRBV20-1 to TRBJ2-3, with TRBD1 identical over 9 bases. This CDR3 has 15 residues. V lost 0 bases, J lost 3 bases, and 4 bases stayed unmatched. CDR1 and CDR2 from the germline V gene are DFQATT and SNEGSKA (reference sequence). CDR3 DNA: TGCAGTGCTAGAGACAGGGACAGGGTAACAGATACGCAGTATTTT. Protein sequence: CSARDRDRVTDTQYF.

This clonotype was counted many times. Here the CDR3 DNA reads TGTGCCAGCAGTTGGGACAGTCATAATTCACCCCTCCACTTT. Its protein product is CASSWDSHNSPLHF. The rearrangement links TRBV12-3 or TRBV12-4 to TRBJ1-6; 7 bases line up with TRBD1. This CDR3 is 14 amino acids long. V lost 4 bases and J lost 5; bases outside the gene matches: 2.

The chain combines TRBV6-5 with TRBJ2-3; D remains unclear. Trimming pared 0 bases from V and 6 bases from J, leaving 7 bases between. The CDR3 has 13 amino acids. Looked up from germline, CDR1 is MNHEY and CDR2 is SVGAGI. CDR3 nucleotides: TGTGCCAGCAGTTACTCTTTGGGGGATACGCAGTATTTT. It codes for CASSYSLGDTQYF.

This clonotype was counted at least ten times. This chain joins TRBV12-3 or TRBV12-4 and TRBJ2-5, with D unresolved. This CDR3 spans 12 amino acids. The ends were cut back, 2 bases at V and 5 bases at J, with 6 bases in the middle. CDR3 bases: TGTGCCAGCAGTTTATCGCGGGAGACCCAGTACTTC. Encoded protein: CASSLSRETQYF.

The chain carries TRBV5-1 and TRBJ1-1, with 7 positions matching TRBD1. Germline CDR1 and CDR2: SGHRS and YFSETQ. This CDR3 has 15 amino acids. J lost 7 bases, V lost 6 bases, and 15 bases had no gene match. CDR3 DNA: TGCGCCAGCAACCCGGGAACCAGACAGGGAGGTGAAGCTTTCTTT. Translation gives CASNPGTRQGGEAFF.

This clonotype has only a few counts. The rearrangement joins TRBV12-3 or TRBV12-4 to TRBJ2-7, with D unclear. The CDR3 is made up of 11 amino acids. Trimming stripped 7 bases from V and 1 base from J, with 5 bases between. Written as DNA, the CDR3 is TGTGCCAGCAAGCTGTCCTACGAGCAGTACTTC. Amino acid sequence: CASKLSYEQYF.

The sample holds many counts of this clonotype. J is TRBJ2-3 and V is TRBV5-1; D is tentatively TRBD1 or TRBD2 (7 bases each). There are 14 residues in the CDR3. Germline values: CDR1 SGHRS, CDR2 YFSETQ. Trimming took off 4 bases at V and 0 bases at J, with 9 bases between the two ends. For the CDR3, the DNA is TGCGCCAGCAGCCAGGGGGGGAGCACAGATACGCAGTATTTT. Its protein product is CASSQGGSTDTQYF.

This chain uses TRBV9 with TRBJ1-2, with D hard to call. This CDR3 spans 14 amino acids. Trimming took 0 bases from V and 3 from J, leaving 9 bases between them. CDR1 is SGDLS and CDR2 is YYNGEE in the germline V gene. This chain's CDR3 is CASSVDEQYYGYTF. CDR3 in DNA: TGTGCCAGCAGCGTAGACGAACAGTACTATGGCTACACCTTC.

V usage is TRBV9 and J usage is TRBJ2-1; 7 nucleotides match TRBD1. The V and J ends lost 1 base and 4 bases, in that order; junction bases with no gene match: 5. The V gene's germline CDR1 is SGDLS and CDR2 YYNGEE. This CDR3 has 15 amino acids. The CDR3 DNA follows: TGTGCCAGCAGCGTAACAGGGGAATTGTACAATGAGCAGTTCTTC. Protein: CASSVTGELYNEQFF.

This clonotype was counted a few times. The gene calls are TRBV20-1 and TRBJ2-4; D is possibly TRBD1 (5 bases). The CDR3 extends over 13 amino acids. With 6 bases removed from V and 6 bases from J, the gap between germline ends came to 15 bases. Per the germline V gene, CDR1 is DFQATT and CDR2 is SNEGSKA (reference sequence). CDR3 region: CSAHQGSGNIQYF. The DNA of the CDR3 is TGCAGTGCGCACCAGGGTTCGGGAAACATTCAGTACTTC.

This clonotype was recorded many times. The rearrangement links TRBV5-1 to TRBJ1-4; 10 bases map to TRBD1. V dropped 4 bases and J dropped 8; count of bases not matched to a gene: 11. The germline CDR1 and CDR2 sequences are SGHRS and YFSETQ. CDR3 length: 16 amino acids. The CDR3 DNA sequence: TGCGCCAGCAGCCTCTCTAGACAGGGGGCAGGAGAAAAACTGTTTTTT. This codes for CASSLSRQGAGEKLFF.

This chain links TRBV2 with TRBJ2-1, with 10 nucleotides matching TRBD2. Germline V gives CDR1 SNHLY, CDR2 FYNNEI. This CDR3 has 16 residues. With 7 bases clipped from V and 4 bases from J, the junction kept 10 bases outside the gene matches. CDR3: CASTDPAGGRYNEQFF. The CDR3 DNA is TGTGCCAGCACCGATCCAGCGGGGGGGCGATACAATGAGCAGTTCTTC.

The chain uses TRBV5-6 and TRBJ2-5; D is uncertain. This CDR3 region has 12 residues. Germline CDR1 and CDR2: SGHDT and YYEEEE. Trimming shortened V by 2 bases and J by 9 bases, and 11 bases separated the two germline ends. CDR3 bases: TGTGCCAGCAGCTTAGCTAGGCAGGCCCAGTACTTC. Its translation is CASSLARQAQYF.